The 25 T cell receptor beta chains below all came from one sample that was sequenced in a study of shared clonotypes between healthy human individuals. Data came from immunoSEQ multiplex PCR; TCRdb stores just in-frame clones and leaves some out. The sample contains 550,000 to 800,000 clones, about 74% of which appear only once. Sequences were obtained from memory CD4+ T cells sorted from blood. Documented subset: CD45RA-negative fraction. Receptor source: a woman aged 30 to 39 in good health.

The chain recombines TRBV6-5 with TRBJ2-2; D is perhaps TRBD2 (5 bases). CDR1 MNHEY and CDR2 SVGAGI come from the germline V gene. This CDR3 has 14 residues. Trimming took off 9 bases at V and 4 bases at J, with 15 bases between the two ends. Written as DNA, the CDR3 is TGTGCCAGTCGGACTTGGGGTAGCACCGGGGAGCTGTTTTTT. This translates into CASRTWGSTGELFF.

The chain employs TRBV2 and TRBJ1-3, with unresolved D. V was pared by 3 bases and J by 0 bases, with 9 bases between. Germline loops: CDR1 SNHLY, CDR2 FYNNEI. This CDR3 spans 15 amino acids. DNA of the CDR3: TGTGCCAGCAGTGATACGAGTCTCTCTGGAAACACCATATATTTT. It translates to CASSDTSLSGNTIYF. Together with reference TRBV2 and TRBJ1-3, the CDR3 gives the full variable domain: EPEVTQTPSHQVTQMGQEVILRCVPISNHLYFYWYRQILGQKVEFLVSFYNNEISEKSEIFDDQFSVERPDGSNFTLKIRSTKLEDSAMYFCASSDTSLSGNTIYFGEGSWLTVV.

Details on this clone: The same CDR3 can be traced to other DNA sequences in this sample. The chain combines TRBV5-1 with TRBJ2-1, with TRBD2 matching over 9 bases. The CDR3 is 15 amino acids. The trim removed 4 bases at V and 4 bases at J, leaving 6 bases unmatched. Germline-derived CDR1 and CDR2 are SGHRS and YFSETQ. The CDR3, as DNA: TGCGCCAGCAGCCAATCTAGCGGGGCTTACAATGAGCAGTTCTTC. Translating it yields CASSQSSGAYNEQFF.

A word on this clone: The sample contains more than one DNA sequence encoding this CDR3. The J gene is TRBJ2-2, the V gene TRBV7-3; D possibly corresponds to TRBD2 (6 bases). The germline V gene has CDR1 SGHTA and CDR2 FQGTGA. V lost 5 bases to trimming and J lost 2 bases, with 9 bases between them. There are 14 residues in the CDR3. For the CDR3, the DNA is TGTGCCAGCAGCCCCGGACTAAACACCGGGGAGCTGTTTTTT. It codes for CASSPGLNTGELFF.

This clone has only a few counts. The chain couples TRBV2 to TRBJ2-4; possible D gene TRBD1, 5 bases. CDR1 SNHLY and CDR2 FYNNEI come from the germline V gene. V was cut by 7 bases and J by 2 bases, with 18 bases left in between. The CDR3 is made up of 16 amino acids. This chain's CDR3 is CASTHPREATKNIQYF. CDR3 coding DNA: TGTGCCAGCACCCACCCCAGGGAAGCCACCAAAAACATTCAGTACTTC.

J is TRBJ1-4 and V is TRBV10-3; a possible D gene is TRBD1 (5 bases). V gave up 4 bases and J gave up 5 bases, with 8 bases separating them. The CDR3 loop spans 13 amino acids. Per germline, CDR1 ENHRY and CDR2 SYGVKD. The CDR3 coding sequence is TGTGCCATCAGTGGACAGCTAAATGAAAAACTGTTTTTT. This sequence encodes CAISGQLNEKLFF.

This rearrangement joins TRBV10-2 to TRBJ2-7; maybe TRBD2 (5 bases). Germline V CDR1 and CDR2: WSHSY, SAAADI. With 8 bases removed from V and 5 bases from J, the gap between germline ends came to 16 bases. This CDR3 region has 13 residues. CDR3 DNA sequence: TGCGCCAGCTATACCGAGGGCCGGGACGAGCAGTACTTC. Translation gives CASYTEGRDEQYF.

The J gene is TRBJ1-5, the V gene TRBV7-9; 9 bases map to TRBD1. The germline V gene has CDR1 SEHNR and CDR2 FQNEAQ (reference sequence). J was trimmed by 3 bases and V by 3 bases; bases with no gene match: 3. The CDR3 runs to 15 residues. The CDR3 sequence: CASSFGQGNNQPQHF. The CDR3 nucleotides read TGTGCCAGCAGCTTCGGACAGGGGAACAATCAGCCCCAGCATTTT.

This clone was detected only a few times. V gene TRBV10-1 combines with J gene TRBJ2-1, with TRBD2 matching over 7 bases. The CDR3 is 14 residues long. V lost 6 bases and J lost 9; bases outside the gene matches: 11. Germline assignment: CDR1 WNHNN and CDR2 SYGVQD (reference sequence). The CDR3 protein is CASRPGLGSGEQFF. The CDR3 DNA sequence: TGCGCCAGCAGGCCTGGACTAGGATCGGGTGAGCAGTTCTTC.

V is TRBV5-1 and J is TRBJ2-3; D is ambiguous. CDR1 SGHRS and CDR2 YFSETQ come from the germline V gene. This CDR3 contains 12 residues. Trimming stripped 1 base from V and 6 bases from J, with 6 bases between. The CDR3 DNA follows: TGCGCCAGCAGCTTGACCCGGGATACGCAGTATTTT. Translation gives CASSLTRDTQYF.

This chain uses TRBV30 with TRBJ1-1, with TRBD1 as a possible D gene (5 bases). There are 12 residues in the CDR3. Germline V gene lookup returns CDR1 GTSNPN and CDR2 SVGIG (reference sequence). The CDR3 DNA is TGTGCGGGGGATAGGGCTAACACTGAAGCTTTCTTT. This translates into CAGDRANTEAFF.

J is TRBJ2-7 and V is TRBV10-3, with D perhaps TRBD2 (6 bases). Deletions cut 11 bases from V and 0 bases from J, with 17 bases between. Looked up from germline, CDR1 is ENHRY and CDR2 is SYGVKD. CDR3 length equals 14 residues. Here the CDR3 DNA reads TGTGCCGTCACGGGAGAGGGTCGCTCCTACGAGCAGTACTTC. It translates to CAVTGEGRSYEQYF.

This clone was found once. The chain couples TRBV6-6 to TRBJ1-1; 7 bases are a match to TRBD1. The germline V gene encodes CDR1 MNHNY and CDR2 SVGAGI (reference sequence). The V gene end was trimmed by 4 bases and the J gene end by 1 base; junction bases not matched to a gene: 0. CDR3 length equals 13 residues. The CDR3 loop is CASSWTGNTEAFF. CDR3 DNA: TGTGCCAGCAGTTGGACAGGGAACACTGAAGCTTTCTTT.

The chain links TRBV19 to TRBJ2-3, with 16 bases fitting TRBD2. Germline V gene lookup returns CDR1 LNHDA and CDR2 SQIVND (reference sequence). Trimming cost V 6 bases and J 2 bases; bases outside gene matches: 11. The CDR3 runs 19 residues. CDR3 nucleotide sequence: TGTGCCAGTAGCCTACTTACCGGGACTAGCGGGAGGGACACAGATACGCAGTATTTT. It translates to CASSLLTGTSGRDTDTQYF. The full variable domain, its missing parts supplied by reference TRBV19 and TRBJ2-3, is DGGITQSPKYLFRKEGQNVTLSCEQNLNHDAMYWYRQDPGQGLRLIYYSQIVNDFQKGDIAEGYSVSREKKESFPLTVTSAQKNPTAFYLCASSLLTGTSGRDTDTQYFGPGTRLTVL.

The chain uses TRBV14 and TRBJ2-5; D might be TRBD2 (6 bases). Gene TRBJ2-7 matches the end of the DNA better, so the J call may be wrong. CDR1 is SGHDN, CDR2 FVKESK, per germline. The CDR3 runs to 15 residues. DNA of the CDR3: TGTGCCAGCAGCCTACAATCCGGGAGCTCCTACGAGCAGTACTTC. Translated: CASSLQSGSSYEQYF.

This clone was counted only a few times. The chain couples TRBV2 to TRBJ2-2; no firm D call. The CDR3 has 16 amino acids. The V gene's germline CDR1 is SNHLY and CDR2 FYNNEI. V was cut by 4 bases and J by 0 bases, with 12 bases left in between. Written as DNA, the CDR3 is TGTGCCAGCAGTGCCTGGACCACCACGAACACCGGGGAGCTGTTTTTT. Protein: CASSAWTTTNTGELFF.

This clone has just a few counts. Other nucleotide sequences from this sample produce the same CDR3. The gene calls are TRBV5-1 and TRBJ2-1; D call uncertain. This CDR3 contains 15 residues. Germline V lookup: CDR1 SGHRS, CDR2 YFSETQ. Trimming cost V 4 bases and J 0 bases, with 11 bases left between them. CDR3 protein: CASSGDRSSYNEQFF. The CDR3 DNA sequence: TGCGCCAGCAGCGGTGATCGGAGCTCCTACAATGAGCAGTTCTTC.

This clone has a handful of counts. This chain joins TRBV5-1 and TRBJ1-1, with D perhaps matching TRBD1 (6 bases). The CDR3 sequence is 15 residues long. Trimming removed 3 bases at V and 1 base at J, with 13 bases between. Germline lookup yields CDR1 SGHRS and CDR2 YFSETQ. The CDR3 DNA sequence: TGCGCCAGCAGCTCCTCGACAGGATCGAACACTGAAGCTTTCTTT. Protein product: CASSSSTGSNTEAFF.

The chain has TRBV6-5 and TRBJ1-1, with D unclear. Germline CDR1 is MNHEY and CDR2 is SVGAGI. The CDR3 is 13 residues long. V was shortened by 5 bases and J by 5 bases, with 12 bases between the two germline ends. Written as DNA, the CDR3 is TGTGCCAGCAGTCGCGGGGAGGCGACTGAAGCTTTCTTT. It encodes CASSRGEATEAFF.

This clone has more than one count but fewer than ten. This chain uses TRBV19 with TRBJ1-5; no reliable D call. This CDR3 has 12 amino acids. Germline V lookup: CDR1 LNHDA, CDR2 SQIVND (reference sequence). The ends were cut back, 5 bases at V and 4 bases at J, with 6 bases in the middle. Here the CDR3 DNA reads TGTGCCAGTAGTGTAGGGAATCAGCCCCAGCATTTT. Translated, it gives CASSVGNQPQHF.

This chain connects TRBV25-1 to TRBJ2-6, with D tentatively TRBD2 (5 bases). Trimming removed 1 base at V and 2 bases at J, with 15 bases between. There are 18 residues in the CDR3. Per the germline V gene, CDR1 is MGHDK and CDR2 is SYGVNS. CDR3 DNA sequence: TGTGCCAGCAGTGAATTCGAATGGTCCGGGGCTGGGGCCAACGTCCTGACTTTC. This encodes CASSEFEWSGAGANVLTF.

CDR3 coding DNA: TGCAGCATTAGCGGGAGGGCCACCGGGGAGCTGTTTTTT. Amino acid sequence: CSISGRATGELFF. This chain links TRBV29-1 with TRBJ2-2; 11 positions agree with TRBD2. This CDR3 is 13 amino acids long. Trimming took 8 bases from V and 4 from J; bases not matched to a gene: 3. Per germline, CDR1 SQVTM and CDR2 ANQGSEA.

About this clone itself: The sample carries other DNA sequences with the same CDR3. The chain combines TRBV5-4 with TRBJ1-5; D uncertain. The CDR3 loop spans 14 amino acids. The germline V and J ends were trimmed by 0 bases and 3 bases, with 7 bases remaining between them. The germline CDR1 and CDR2 sequences are SGHNT and YYREEE (reference sequence). CDR3 residues: CASSLGGNNQPQHF. CDR3 DNA sequence: TGTGCCAGCAGCTTGGGGGGAAACAATCAGCCCCAGCATTTT. The whole variable domain, remainder taken from reference TRBV5-4 and TRBJ1-5, is ETGVTQSPTHLIKTRGQQVTLRCSSQSGHNTVSWYQQALGQGPQFIFQYYREEENGRGNFPPRFSGLQFPNYSSELNVNALELDDSALYLCASSLGGNNQPQHFGDGTRLSIL.

The chain has TRBV5-4 and TRBJ2-7; 7 bases are shared with TRBD2. Germline lookup yields CDR1 SGHNT and CDR2 YYREEE (reference sequence). J gave up 7 bases and V 4 bases, and 14 bases lay outside the gene matches. The CDR3 is made up of 15 amino acids. This CDR3 reads CASSLDARGYLEQYF. The CDR3 nucleotides read TGTGCCAGCAGCCTCGACGCGCGGGGGTATCTGGAGCAGTACTTC.

The J gene is TRBJ1-5, the V gene TRBV2; possibly TRBD1 for D (5 bases). Germline V gene data show CDR1 as SNHLY and CDR2 as FYNNEI. Trimming left V 4 bases short and J 6 bases short, with 13 bases between. The CDR3 totals 14 residues. CDR3 coding DNA: TGTGCCAGCAGTGTTTTGGGGGAAGTTCAGCCCCAGCATTTT. This codes for CASSVLGEVQPQHF.